This paragraph covers one T cell receptor (beta chain) sequence. The antigen remains unidentified. TCRdb used MiXCR to reprocess the RT-PCR reads, holding one entry per CDR3 protein. The table lists hundreds of thousands of distinct CDR3 sequences, about 15% of them singletons. The sample originates from a study of response to subunit inactivated influenza vaccine. Study-wide points: A suggestion made by the authors is that each seasonal influenza vaccination recruits few new T cells.

The V gene's germline CDR1 is SGHRS and CDR2 YFSETQ. The germline V and J ends were trimmed by 1 base and 2 bases, with 15 bases remaining between them. This CDR3 comprises 16 residues. The clonotype was recovered from a man aged 45-65 years who received an inactivated influenza vaccine. Here the sequenced sample was PBMCs from blood, taken less than 15 days before vaccination. The V and J genes are TRBV5-1 and TRBJ1-2; a weak D match, TRBD1 (6 bases). The chain's CDR3 is CASSLIDFGQNYGYTF. CDR3 in DNA: TGCGCCAGCAGCTTGATCGATTTTGGACAGAACTATGGCTACACCTTC. The variable domain in full, with the rest retrieved from reference TRBV5-1 and TRBJ1-2, is KAGVTQTPRYLIKTRGQQVTLSCSPISGHRSVSWYQQTPGQGLQFLFEYFSETQRNKGNFPGRFSGRQFSNSRSEMNVSTLELGDSALYLCASSLIDFGQNYGYTFGSGTRLTVV.